One sample yielded the 30 T cell receptor beta chains listed below, sequenced in a study of blood T cell repertoires in COVID-19 (dated by TCRdb to 2020 to 2021). Library creation used the immunoSEQ multiplex PCR assay. TCRdb stores this immuneACCESS table with in-frame sequences only. Part of the clones is absent; in the studies checked, under half of the shortfall reflects unresolved V genes, and no reason is known for the rest. Recorded for this sample are hundreds of thousands of clones; around 84% of them occurred a single time. Of the sample, about 4.5% is held by the ten largest clones. Sample: PBMCs or T cells enriched from blood (not recorded which). The receptors were sampled from a man aged 25 to 40 with acute COVID-19.

The chain combines TRBV7-3 with TRBJ2-7, with D perhaps matching TRBD2 (6 bases). Per the germline V gene, CDR1 is SGHTA and CDR2 is FQGTGA. V lost 4 bases and J 4 bases, leaving 11 bases between the germline ends. This CDR3 spans 13 amino acids. The CDR3 reads CASSSSGEYEQYF. In nucleotides, the CDR3 is TGTGCCAGCAGCTCCTCGGGGGAATACGAGCAGTACTTC.

The chain recombines TRBV30 with TRBJ2-6, with a tentative D call TRBD2 (5 bases). The CDR3 contains 18 residues. V gave up 4 bases and J gave up 2 bases, with 21 bases separating them. Germline assignment: CDR1 GTSNPN and CDR2 SVGIG (reference sequence). The CDR3 DNA follows: TGTGCCTGGAAACTCCGGGATCTCCTTGGGACTGGGGCCAACGTCCTGACTTTC. Its translation is CAWKLRDLLGTGANVLTF.

The gene calls are TRBV14 and TRBJ2-2; D unclear. The CDR3 consists of 14 residues. Trimming removed 4 bases at V and 4 bases at J, with 10 bases between. Germline CDR1 reads SGHDN; CDR2 reads FVKESK. DNA for the CDR3: TGTGCCAGCAGCCCGAGACATGGCACCGGGGAGCTGTTTTTT. It yields the protein CASSPRHGTGELFF.

This clone has a single count. V gene TRBV4-1 combines with J gene TRBJ1-2; 7 positions match TRBD1. V shed 0 bases, J shed 2 bases, and the junction held 3 bases outside the gene matches. There are 15 residues in the CDR3. Germline CDR1 and CDR2: MGHRA and YSYEKL. The CDR3 loop is CASSQDQDRNYGYTF. As DNA, the CDR3 is TGCGCCAGCAGCCAAGATCAGGACAGGAACTATGGCTACACCTTC.

DNA for the CDR3: TGTGCCAGCTCAGTACTCTTCCAAGCGGGGGCCGACCAAGAGACCCAGTACTTC. Amino acids: CASSVLFQAGADQETQYF. The chain recombines TRBV18 with TRBJ2-5; the match to TRBD2 covers 8 bases. In germline, CDR1 is KGHSH, CDR2 LQKENI. The J segment lost 0 bases and the V segment lost 5 bases, leaving 14 bases of the junction unmatched. The CDR3 has 18 amino acids.

This chain joins TRBV10-2 and TRBJ2-3; 7 bases map to TRBD2. Per germline, CDR1 WSHSY and CDR2 SAAADI. The CDR3 is 14 residues long. V lost 2 bases, J lost 4 bases, and 3 bases stayed unmatched. Here the CDR3 reads CASSETSVSDTQYF. CDR3 in DNA: TGCGCCAGCAGTGAGACTAGCGTTTCAGATACGCAGTATTTT.

The rearrangement uses TRBV10-1 and TRBJ1-1; the match to TRBD1 covers 7 bases. Losses at the gene ends were 6 bases for V and 4 bases for J; bases not matched to a gene: 8. The CDR3 is 14 residues long. Germline V gives CDR1 WNHNN, CDR2 SYGVQD (reference sequence). CDR3: CASRDSKGATEAFF. As DNA, the CDR3 is TGCGCCAGCAGGGACAGCAAGGGGGCCACTGAAGCTTTCTTT.

This clone was seen just once. This rearrangement joins TRBV2 to TRBJ1-2; D not resolved. The V end lost 6 bases, the J end lost 5 bases, and 10 bases lay between the germline ends. Germline CDR1 reads SNHLY; CDR2 reads FYNNEI. The CDR3 spans 12 residues. CDR3 coding DNA: TGTGCCAGCAGGGAGGGAGGGTATGGCTACACCTTC. It encodes CASREGGYGYTF.

This chain uses TRBV5-1 with TRBJ2-7, with 7 bases aligning to TRBD1. The CDR3 is 15 amino acids. Germline loops: CDR1 SGHRS, CDR2 YFSETQ. V was clipped by 3 bases and J by 1 base; unmatched bases: 7. The CDR3 loop is CASSSSGTASYEQYF. CDR3 bases: TGCGCCAGCAGCTCCTCCGGGACAGCATCCTACGAGCAGTACTTC.

The rearrangement joins TRBV24-1 to TRBJ1-2, with TRBD1 matching 7 bases. Germline assignment: CDR1 KGHDR and CDR2 SFDVKD. J gave up 1 base and V 6 bases, and 16 bases lay outside the gene matches. The CDR3 totals 18 residues. The CDR3 coding sequence is TGTGCCACCAGTCCTAACGTGCCCGGACAGGCGAATAACTATGGCTACACCTTC. The encoded protein is CATSPNVPGQANNYGYTF.

This clone was observed a single time. The CDR3, as DNA: TGTGCCAGCAGCCAAGATCCCCGGGGGGGCCTGATTCAGTACTTC. Its protein is CASSQDPRGGLIQYF. The genes are TRBV3-1 (or the pseudogene TRBV3-2) and TRBJ2-4, with 8 bases lining up with TRBD2. The ends lost 0 bases at V and 10 bases at J; junction bases unmatched: 8. Germline V gene sequence: CDR1 LGHDT, CDR2 YNNKEL (reference sequence). This CDR3 has 15 residues.

The gene calls are TRBV14 and TRBJ2-7, with 7 bases identical to TRBD1. Germline CDR1 reads SGHDN; CDR2 reads FVKESK. The V and J ends lost 6 bases and 2 bases, in that order; junction bases with no gene match: 4. The CDR3 loop spans 13 amino acids. The CDR3 spells CASRRQGTYEQYF. The CDR3 DNA follows: TGTGCCAGCAGGAGACAGGGAACCTACGAGCAGTACTTC.

V and J are TRBV18 and TRBJ2-3; 8 bases agree with TRBD2. V shed 3 bases and J 8 bases; nucleotides not matched to a gene: 13. From germline, CDR1 is KGHSH and CDR2 LQKENI. The CDR3 has 16 residues. The CDR3 protein is CASSPGLDSGSGTQYF. The CDR3 DNA follows: TGTGCCAGCTCACCGGGACTAGATTCGGGCTCTGGTACGCAGTATTTT.

The chain is built from TRBV30 and TRBJ1-4; possibly TRBD1 for D (6 bases). The CDR3 is 15 residues long. CDR1 and CDR2 (germline): GTSNPN, SVGIG (reference sequence). V lost 3 bases to trimming and J lost 7 bases, with 18 bases between them. The CDR3 bases are TGTGCCTGGAGGTGGGGGCAGGGTATTTTTGAAAAACTGTTTTTT. Translation: CAWRWGQGIFEKLFF.

CDR3 nucleotides: TGTGCCAGTAGTATTATAATAGTGGACAGAAACTATGGCTACACCTTC. Translating it yields CASSIIIVDRNYGYTF. The V gene is TRBV19, the J gene TRBJ1-2, with D perhaps TRBD1 (6 bases). Germline lookup yields CDR1 LNHDA and CDR2 SQIVND (reference sequence). Trimming took off 3 bases at V and 2 bases at J, with 16 bases between the two ends. This CDR3 spans 16 amino acids.

The chain is built from TRBV4-1 and TRBJ2-7; TRBD2 matches at 8 bases. This CDR3 contains 14 residues. V shed 3 bases and J 4 bases; nucleotides not matched to a gene: 5. Germline CDR1 is MGHRA and CDR2 is YSYEKL. DNA of the CDR3: TGCGCCAGCAGCCAGTTACTAGCGGAATACGAGCAGTACTTC. It codes for CASSQLLAEYEQYF.

This rearrangement joins TRBV28 to TRBJ2-5; D remains unclear. V was cut by 7 bases and J by 1 base, with 4 bases left in between. This CDR3 has 11 residues. Germline CDR1 reads MDHEN; CDR2 reads SYDVKM. This CDR3 reads CASTSQETQYF. The CDR3 nucleotides read TGTGCCAGCACCAGCCAAGAGACCCAGTACTTC.

The CDR3 reads CASSYMGGTYNEQFF. CDR3 in DNA: TGTGCCAGCAGTTACATGGGGGGTACCTACAATGAGCAGTTCTTC. V is TRBV6-5 and J is TRBJ2-1; tentative D call: TRBD2 (6 bases). CDR1 is MNHEY and CDR2 is SVGAGI in the germline V gene. This CDR3 has 15 residues. V was trimmed by 2 bases and J by 2 bases, leaving 10 bases between them.

This clone was picked up many times. V usage is TRBV25-1 and J usage is TRBJ1-2; TRBD1 agrees at 8 bases. In germline, CDR1 is MGHDK, CDR2 SYGVNS. CDR3 size: 15 residues. Trimming cost V 4 bases and J 4 bases; bases outside gene matches: 8. The CDR3 sequence: CASSVSGTGLYGYTF. The CDR3 nucleotides read TGTGCCAGCAGTGTCTCCGGGACAGGTCTCTATGGCTACACCTTC.

This clone was detected a few times. The chain uses TRBV2 and TRBJ2-2, with TRBD2 identical over 10 bases. Germline values: CDR1 SNHLY, CDR2 FYNNEI. V shed 8 bases and J 1 base; nucleotides not matched to a gene: 4. This CDR3 has 15 amino acids. For the CDR3, the DNA is TGTGCCAGCGCGCGGACTAGCGGGAACACCGGGGAGCTGTTTTTT. This encodes CASARTSGNTGELFF. The full variable domain, in which reference TRBV2 and TRBJ2-2 provide the parts outside the CDR3, is EPEVTQTPSHQVTQMGQEVILRCVPISNHLYFYWYRQILGQKVEFLVSFYNNEISEKSEIFDDQFSVERPDGSNFTLKIRSTKLEDSAMYFCASARTSGNTGELFFGEGSRLTVL.

The table lists this clone with a few counts. The rearrangement joins TRBV6-5 to TRBJ1-2; D is unresolved. V lost 2 bases to trimming and J lost 2 bases, with 15 bases between them. Germline V gene data show CDR1 as MNHEY and CDR2 as SVGAGI. The CDR3 spans 16 residues. Here the CDR3 reads CASSYRLRDQNYGYTF. The CDR3 region has the DNA TGTGCCAGCAGTTACCGACTCCGGGATCAAAACTATGGCTACACCTTC.

This chain connects TRBV5-1 to TRBJ1-1; 9 bases are shared with TRBD1. This CDR3 region has 15 residues. The germline V gene encodes CDR1 SGHRS and CDR2 YFSETQ. Trimming at V came to 4 bases and at J to 3 bases, leaving 7 bases not matched to a gene. The CDR3 nucleotides are TGCGCCAGCAGCGCGACGGACAGGGGTTACACTGAAGCTTTCTTT. Translation gives CASSATDRGYTEAFF.

The V and J genes are TRBV3-1 (or the pseudogene TRBV3-2) and TRBJ2-3; tentative D call: TRBD1 (6 bases). Germline values: CDR1 LGHDT, CDR2 YNNKEL (reference sequence). V lost 0 bases and J 14 bases, leaving 15 bases between the germline ends. The CDR3 is 13 amino acids. CDR3 DNA sequence: TGTGCCAGCAGCCAAGAGGGGGCTCCCCAGACGTATTTT. This translates into CASSQEGAPQTYF.

This clone was found once. The chain combines TRBV4-2 with TRBJ1-6; TRBD1 aligns across 10 bases. Germline CDR1 is LGHNA and CDR2 is YNFKEQ. Trimming took 4 bases from V and 10 from J; bases not matched to a gene: 10. The CDR3 is 16 amino acids. The CDR3: CASSLGQGDNGSPLHF. The CDR3 DNA follows: TGTGCCAGCAGCCTCGGACAGGGGGATAACGGCTCACCCCTCCACTTT.

J is TRBJ2-7 and V is TRBV10-3, with D possibly matching TRBD2 (5 bases). This CDR3 contains 15 residues. The germline V and J ends were trimmed by 3 bases and 0 bases, with 12 bases remaining between them. Per the germline V gene, CDR1 is ENHRY and CDR2 is SYGVKD. The DNA for the CDR3 is TGTGCCATCAGTGACCCGAGGGAGCCCTCCTACGAGCAGTACTTC. This sequence encodes CAISDPREPSYEQYF.

The chain links TRBV29-1 to TRBJ1-3; D might be TRBD1 (6 bases). The V and J ends lost 6 bases and 0 bases respectively, with 6 bases between them. CDR3 size: 12 residues. Germline V CDR1 and CDR2: SQVTM, ANQGSEA. In DNA, the CDR3 is TGCAGCGTACAGGGCTCTGGAAACACCATATATTTT. As protein: CSVQGSGNTIYF.

This chain joins TRBV6-5 and TRBJ1-2; TRBD1 matches at 10 bases. CDR1 MNHEY and CDR2 SVGAGI come from the germline V gene. The CDR3 sequence is 15 residues long. After removal of 6 bases from V and 4 bases from J, the junction contained 8 bases not matched to a gene. The CDR3 region has the DNA TGTGCCAGCAGGGGGGGACAGGGGAAGCGCTATGGCTACACCTTC. Protein sequence: CASRGGQGKRYGYTF.

The chain couples TRBV5-1 to TRBJ2-1; 11 bases agree with TRBD2. This CDR3 is built from 17 residues. CDR1 is SGHRS, CDR2 YFSETQ, per germline. The V segment lost 0 bases and the J segment 5 bases; nucleotides outside the gene matches: 7. The CDR3 sequence is CASSLALAGGLDNEQFF. The DNA of the CDR3 is TGCGCCAGCAGCTTGGCCCTAGCGGGGGGCCTAGACAATGAGCAGTTCTTC.

The gene calls are TRBV9 and TRBJ2-7; D gene uncertain. The CDR3 sequence is 14 residues long. From germline, CDR1 is SGDLS and CDR2 YYNGEE. V lost 0 bases and J 3 bases, leaving 10 bases between the germline ends. This CDR3 reads CASSVDGSNYEQYF. The CDR3 DNA follows: TGTGCCAGCAGCGTAGATGGTTCTAACTACGAGCAGTACTTC.

This rearrangement joins TRBV2 to TRBJ2-7, with TRBD2 matching 7 bases. From germline, CDR1 is SNHLY and CDR2 FYNNEI. V lost 3 bases to trimming and J lost 6 bases; unmatched junction nucleotides: 8. The CDR3 extends over 14 amino acids. CDR3 DNA: TGTGCCAGCAGTGAGACAGCGGGGCCAGTCGAGCAGTACTTC. This translates into CASSETAGPVEQYF.